This T cell receptor beta chain was sequenced during a study of human T cells and chemical hapten exposure. The CDR3 is 17 amino acids. The V gene lost 1 base and the J gene lost 1 base, with 19 bases spanning the gap. Germline V lookup: CDR1 DFQATT, CDR2 SNEGSKA (reference sequence). The sample holds a few counts of this clonotype. The study's library attached unique molecular identifiers to single cDNA molecules. One entry per CDR3 protein results from TCRdb running MiXCR on the RACE reads. The sample lists about 110,000 distinct CDR3 sequences, 9.5% to 11% seen once, with under 4.5% in the top ten. Time point defined: patch test 1, 2 weeks after DPC sensitization. Treatment: therapeutic diphenylcyclopropenone sensitization with weekly scalp DPC.

This clonotype was obtained from a woman in her forties with alopecia areata. Some clones in this sample may be carry-over from other donors' samples. This material consisted of whole blood, taken in connection with sensitization to the hapten diphenylcyclopropenone (DPC). V usage is TRBV20-1 and J usage is TRBJ1-1; D is unclear. The CDR3 nucleotides read TGCAGTGCTAGAGGTTTATTGGGGTCCCACCAGAACACTGAAGCTTTCTTT. Translation gives CSARGLLGSHQNTEAFF.